This T cell receptor (beta chain) is from a study of T-cell reconstitution after alpha-beta-depleted transplantation in children. This clonotype has a count of ten or more. With V trimmed by 5 bases and J by 4 bases, 7 bases remained unmatched. This CDR3 is built from 16 residues. Unique molecular identifiers were incorporated during preparation of the TCRbeta library. TCRdb independently ran MiXCR on the PCR reads; one entry per CDR3 protein. The sample has around 380,000 distinct CDR3 sequences; 9.5% to 13% are singletons. This TCR came from a human donor who donated a stem cell graft to a child with acute myeloid leukemia. This chain connects TRBV12-3 or TRBV12-4 to TRBJ2-1, with 11 bases lining up with TRBD2. The starting material was PBMCs from the stem cell graft donor, obtained from the stem cell graft. The DNA for the CDR3 is TGTGCCAGCAGTCCCGGGAGGACTAGCGGGTACAATGAGCAGTTCTTC. Protein sequence: CASSPGRTSGYNEQFF.